This T cell receptor beta chain was identified during a study of cytomegalovirus exposure and HLA in healthy donors. Repertoires were generated with immunoSEQ multiplex PCR, while TCRdb's copy carries only in-frame clones and drops some. The table shows 250,000 to 400,000 clones, with roughly 87% occurring only once. CDR1 is MNHEY, CDR2 SMNVEV, per germline (reference sequence). This CDR3 is 14 amino acids long. The germline V and J ends were trimmed by 4 bases and 2 bases, with 11 bases remaining between them. The sequence derives from a man under 40 in good health and CMV-seronegative. This chain uses TRBV27 with TRBJ1-2; D ambiguous. The sequenced material came from PBMCs. CDR3: CASSWGEGNYGYTF. DNA for the CDR3: TGTGCCAGCAGTTGGGGAGAAGGGAACTATGGCTACACCTTC.